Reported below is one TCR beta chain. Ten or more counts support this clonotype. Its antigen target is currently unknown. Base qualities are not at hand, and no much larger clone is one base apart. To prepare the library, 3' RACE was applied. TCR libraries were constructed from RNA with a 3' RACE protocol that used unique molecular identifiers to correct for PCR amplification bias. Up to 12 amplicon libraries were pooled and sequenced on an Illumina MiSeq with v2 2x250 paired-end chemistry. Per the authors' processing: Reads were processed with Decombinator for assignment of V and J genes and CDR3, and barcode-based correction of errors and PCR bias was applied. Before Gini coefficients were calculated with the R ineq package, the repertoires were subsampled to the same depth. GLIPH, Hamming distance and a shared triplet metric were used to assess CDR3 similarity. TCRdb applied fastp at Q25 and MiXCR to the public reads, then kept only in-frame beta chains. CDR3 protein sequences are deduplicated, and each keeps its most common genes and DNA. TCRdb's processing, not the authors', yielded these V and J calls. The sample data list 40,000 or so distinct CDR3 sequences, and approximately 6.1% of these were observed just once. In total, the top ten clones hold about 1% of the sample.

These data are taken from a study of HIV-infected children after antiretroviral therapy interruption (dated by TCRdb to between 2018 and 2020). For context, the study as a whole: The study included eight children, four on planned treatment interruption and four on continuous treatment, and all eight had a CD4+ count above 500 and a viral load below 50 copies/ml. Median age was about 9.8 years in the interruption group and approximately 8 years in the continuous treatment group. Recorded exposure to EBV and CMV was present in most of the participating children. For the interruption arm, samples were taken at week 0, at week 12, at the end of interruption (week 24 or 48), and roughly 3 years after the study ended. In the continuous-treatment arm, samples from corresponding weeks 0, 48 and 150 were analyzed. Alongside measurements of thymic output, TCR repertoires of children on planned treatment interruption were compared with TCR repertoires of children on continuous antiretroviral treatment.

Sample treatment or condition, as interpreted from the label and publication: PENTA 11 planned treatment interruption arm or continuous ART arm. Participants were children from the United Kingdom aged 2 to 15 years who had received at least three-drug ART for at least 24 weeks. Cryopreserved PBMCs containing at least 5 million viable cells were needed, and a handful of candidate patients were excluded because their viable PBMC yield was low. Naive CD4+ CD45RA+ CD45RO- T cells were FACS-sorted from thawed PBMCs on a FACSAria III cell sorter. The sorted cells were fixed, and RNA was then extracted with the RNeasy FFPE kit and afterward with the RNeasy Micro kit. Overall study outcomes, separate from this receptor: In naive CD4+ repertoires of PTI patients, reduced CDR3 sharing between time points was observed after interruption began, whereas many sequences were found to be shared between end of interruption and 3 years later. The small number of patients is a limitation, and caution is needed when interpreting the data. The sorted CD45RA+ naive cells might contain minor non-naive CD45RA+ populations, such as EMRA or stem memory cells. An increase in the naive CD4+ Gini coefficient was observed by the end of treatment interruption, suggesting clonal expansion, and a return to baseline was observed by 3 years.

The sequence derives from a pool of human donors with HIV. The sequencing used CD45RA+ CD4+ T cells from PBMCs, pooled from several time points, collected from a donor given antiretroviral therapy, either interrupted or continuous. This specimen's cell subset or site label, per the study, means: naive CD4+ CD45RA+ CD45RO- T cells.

The bases are TGTGCCAGCAGCTTGCCCTCAGATGCCAGCTACACCTTC. Its protein product is CASSLPSDASYTF. Rearrangement joined TRBV7-2 to TRBJ1-2; a confident D gene designation cannot be given. The cysteine opens and the phenylalanine closes a CDR3 of 13 amino acids. The kept DNA is CDR3 alone, 39 bases in frame from the first base. According to the germline V gene, CDR1 reads SGHTA and CDR2 reads FQGNSA. Between the V and J ends, shortened by 3 bases and 9 bases respectively, the junction contains 14 bases.